These 25 T cell receptor beta chains share one sample of origin, sequenced in a study of STAT5B mutations in CD4+ large granular lymphocyte leukemia. Libraries were prepared by immunoSEQ multiplex PCR; TCRdb keeps only in-frame clonotypes and omits some of them. In the table there are some 38,000 clones, about 80% of which are singletons. Sequenced sample: CD4+ T cells from blood buffy coats. The source is a human donor in good health.

The table lists this clone with a few counts. The chain recombines TRBV19 with TRBJ1-2; D is ambiguous. Germline V gene sequence: CDR1 LNHDA, CDR2 SQIVND (reference sequence). This CDR3 has 12 residues. V shed 3 bases and J shed 5 bases, with 7 bases lying between them. CDR3 region: CASSMPVYGYTF. CDR3 coding DNA: TGTGCCAGTAGTATGCCAGTGTATGGCTACACCTTC.

The chain couples TRBV7-2 to TRBJ2-7; possible D gene TRBD2, 6 bases. The CDR3 is 17 residues long. The V end was cut by 5 bases, the J end by 4 bases, with 24 bases between. CDR1 and CDR2 (germline): SGHTA, FQGNSA. The CDR3 nucleotides are TGTGCCAGCAGCCCAAATCTGGGGACTTCTCGGTGGTACGAGCAGTACTTC. Translated, it gives CASSPNLGTSRWYEQYF.

The chain employs TRBV7-7 and TRBJ2-3, with 8 bases identical to TRBD1. Losses at the gene ends were 2 bases for V and 2 bases for J; bases not matched to a gene: 0. Per germline, CDR1 SSHAT and CDR2 FNYEAQ (reference sequence). The CDR3 totals 14 residues. The CDR3 region has the DNA TGTGCCAGCAGCTTACAGGGGGCCACAGATACGCAGTATTTT. Protein sequence: CASSLQGATDTQYF.

The chain is built from TRBV7-2 and TRBJ1-1, with D unclear. Germline CDR1 SGHTA, CDR2 FQGNSA. This CDR3 comprises 11 residues. Trimming pared 3 bases from V and 8 bases from J, leaving 7 bases between. CDR3: CASSLGYEAFF. Here the CDR3 DNA reads TGTGCCAGCAGCTTGGGGTACGAAGCTTTCTTT.

The chain has TRBV7-8 and TRBJ2-5; D ambiguous. Germline loops: CDR1 SGHVS, CDR2 FQNEAQ. Trimming took 2 bases from V and 4 from J, leaving 8 bases between them. The CDR3 totals 13 residues. In nucleotides, the CDR3 is TGTGCCAGCAGCTTACAAGCGCCAGAGACCCAGTACTTC. As protein: CASSLQAPETQYF.

The CDR3 sequence: CASSPGGGAYNEQFF. For the CDR3, the DNA is TGTGCCAGCTCACCAGGCGGGGGGGCCTACAATGAGCAGTTCTTC. This chain connects TRBV18 to TRBJ2-1; 9 positions agree with TRBD2. The length of the CDR3 is 15 residues. CDR1 is KGHSH, CDR2 LQKENI, per germline. V shed 2 bases and J 2 bases; nucleotides not matched to a gene: 1.

As for this clone: The same CDR3 can be traced to other DNA sequences in this sample. The chain couples TRBV29-1 to TRBJ2-2; the D is unclear. In germline, CDR1 is SQVTM, CDR2 ANQGSEA. This CDR3 is 13 amino acids long. Trimming shortened V by 6 bases and J by 1 base, and 9 bases separated the two germline ends. This CDR3 reads CSVDQVNTGELFF. The DNA for the CDR3 is TGCAGCGTGGACCAGGTGAACACCGGGGAGCTGTTTTTT.

This chain uses TRBV4-3 with TRBJ2-1; D might be TRBD2 (6 bases). CDR3 size: 15 residues. V dropped 0 bases and J dropped 2 bases, with 8 bases sitting between them. Germline V gives CDR1 LGHNA, CDR2 YSLEER. In DNA, the CDR3 is TGCGCCAGCAGCCAAGAGCTAGCGACCTACAATGAGCAGTTCTTC. Residues: CASSQELATYNEQFF.

This clone was detected a few times. This sequence joins TRBV11-2 and TRBJ1-3; D remains ambiguous. This CDR3 has 14 amino acids. The V end was cut by 4 bases, the J end by 1 base, with 8 bases between. CDR1 SGHAT and CDR2 FQNNGV come from the germline V gene. The CDR3 loop reads CASSSRSSGNTIYF. The CDR3 DNA follows: TGTGCCAGCAGCTCCCGAAGTTCTGGAAACACCATATATTTT. Looking up the rest from reference TRBV11-2 and TRBJ1-3 gives the full variable domain: EAGVAQSPRYKIIEKRQSVAFWCNPISGHATLYWYQQILGQGPKLLIQFQNNGVVDDSQLPKDRFSAERLKGVDSTLKIQPAKLEDSAVYLCASSSRSSGNTIYFGEGSWLTVV.

This chain joins TRBV5-1 and TRBJ1-4; maybe TRBD1 (5 bases). Germline V gene data show CDR1 as SGHRS and CDR2 as YFSETQ. V dropped 3 bases and J dropped 3 bases, with 12 bases sitting between them. The CDR3 has 15 amino acids. CDR3 region: CASSSQGGANEKLFF. The CDR3 nucleotides read TGCGCCAGCAGCTCGCAGGGAGGGGCTAATGAAAAACTGTTTTTT.

The rearrangement links TRBV15 to TRBJ2-5; D call uncertain. The CDR3 is made up of 11 amino acids. The germline V and J ends were trimmed by 5 bases and 5 bases, with 6 bases remaining between them. Germline-derived CDR1 and CDR2 are LNHNV and YYDKDF (reference sequence). The CDR3 sequence is CATSWMETQYF. CDR3 DNA: TGTGCCACCAGCTGGATGGAGACCCAGTACTTC.

The CDR3 loop is CASSYGVAGVETQYF. In nucleotides, the CDR3 is TGTGCCAGCAGTTACGGGGTAGCGGGAGTAGAGACCCAGTACTTC. The chain joins TRBV6-5 to TRBJ2-5; 9 bases are shared with TRBD2. CDR1 is MNHEY, CDR2 SVGAGI, per germline. The J segment lost 4 bases and the V segment lost 2 bases, leaving 5 bases of the junction unmatched. The CDR3 length is 15 residues.

V gene TRBV27 combines with J gene TRBJ2-5; 12 bases align to TRBD1. Germline CDR1 reads MNHEY; CDR2 reads SMNVEV (reference sequence). The length of the CDR3 is 16 residues. Trimming at V came to 1 base and at J to 3 bases, leaving 3 bases not matched to a gene. This CDR3 reads CASSLWGQGAEETQYF. CDR3 nucleotides: TGTGCCAGCAGTTTATGGGGACAGGGGGCGGAAGAGACCCAGTACTTC.

This clone was counted once. V usage is TRBV10-3 and J usage is TRBJ2-3, with TRBD1 identical over 8 bases. This CDR3 contains 16 residues. Trimming removed 2 bases from V and 2 bases from J; junction bases left unmatched: 6. CDR1 is ENHRY and CDR2 is SYGVKD in the germline V gene. The CDR3 nucleotides are TGTGCCATCAGTGAGACAGGGGGATTAGCCACAGATACGCAGTATTTT. Amino acids: CAISETGGLATDTQYF.

This chain joins TRBV14 and TRBJ2-5; no reliable D call. Between the trimmed V and J ends, which lost 1 base and 5 bases, there was a span of 8 bases. The CDR3 covers 13 residues. Germline V CDR1 and CDR2: SGHDN, FVKESK. Here the CDR3 reads CASSQVTGETQYF. The CDR3 bases are TGTGCCAGCAGCCAAGTGACGGGTGAGACCCAGTACTTC.

The chain joins TRBV4-2 to TRBJ1-2; D is undetermined. The ends were cut back, 0 bases at V and 7 bases at J, with 15 bases in the middle. Germline V gene lookup returns CDR1 LGHNA and CDR2 YNFKEQ. The CDR3 runs 15 residues. The DNA for the CDR3 is TGTGCCAGCAGCCAAGATGGTGCGGGCCTGGGTGGCTACACCTTC. Translation: CASSQDGAGLGGYTF.

In its sample, this clone was seen a few times. The CDR3 bases are TGTGCCAGCAGCTTCGGGGGACTCTCCGTACGTGTGCAGTACTTC. Protein: CASSFGGLSVRVQYF. This chain joins TRBV5-6 and TRBJ2-7; weak D call: TRBD2 (6 bases). The CDR3 is made up of 15 amino acids. Germline lookup yields CDR1 SGHDT and CDR2 YYEEEE. The V end was cut by 2 bases, the J end by 9 bases, with 21 bases between.

This clone has more than one count but fewer than ten. V is TRBV7-9 and J is TRBJ2-2; D gene ambiguous. V was clipped by 7 bases and J by 1 base, with 7 bases between them. Germline lookup yields CDR1 SEHNR and CDR2 FQNEAQ (reference sequence). The CDR3 has 13 amino acids. Here the CDR3 reads CASNDWNTGELFF. CDR3 nucleotide sequence: TGTGCCAGCAATGATTGGAACACCGGGGAGCTGTTTTTT.

The rearrangement links TRBV5-1 to TRBJ1-2; TRBD1 aligns across 9 bases. The CDR3 covers 12 residues. Germline CDR1 is SGHRS and CDR2 is YFSETQ. V dropped 4 bases and J dropped 8; count of bases not matched to a gene: 3. CDR3 DNA: TGCGCCAGCAGCCCCGGACAGGGGGGCTACACCTTC. This translates into CASSPGQGGYTF.

The rearrangement links TRBV18 to TRBJ1-1; tentatively, D is TRBD1 (5 bases). The CDR3 sequence is 15 residues long. The germline V and J ends were trimmed by 3 bases and 3 bases, with 14 bases remaining between them. The V gene's germline CDR1 is KGHSH and CDR2 LQKENI. CDR3 sequence reads: CASSPGQLGDTEAFF. The DNA of the CDR3 is TGTGCCAGCTCACCCGGGCAACTGGGGGACACTGAAGCTTTCTTT.

In DNA, the CDR3 is TGTGCCAGCAGCTTTGCTAGCGGGGGGAAGACAGATACGCAGTATTTT. It encodes CASSFASGGKTDTQYF. V gene TRBV5-4 combines with J gene TRBJ2-3; 11 bases line up with TRBD2. The CDR3 extends over 16 amino acids. Germline V CDR1 and CDR2: SGHNT, YYREEE (reference sequence). The junction had 5 bases not matched to a gene; V was cut back by 2 bases and J by 3 bases.

This clone has more than one count but fewer than ten. The CDR3 DNA sequence: TGTGCCAGCAGCCGCGGGACTAGCGGGGGGGAGGATGAGCAGTTCTTC. Residues: CASSRGTSGGEDEQFF. The rearrangement joins TRBV7-9 to TRBJ2-1, with TRBD2 matching over 16 bases. V trimming: 5 bases; J trimming: 8 bases; junction bases outside the gene matches: 6. Germline loops: CDR1 SEHNR, CDR2 FQNEAQ (reference sequence). This CDR3 comprises 16 residues.

The chain employs TRBV19 and TRBJ2-7, with TRBD2 identical over 9 bases. After removal of 4 bases from V and 5 bases from J, the junction contained 6 bases not matched to a gene. CDR3 length: 14 residues. Per germline, CDR1 LNHDA and CDR2 SQIVND (reference sequence). Here the CDR3 DNA reads TGTGCCAGTAGTACCTTAGCGGGAGCGGACGAGCAGTACTTC. Translating gives CASSTLAGADEQYF.

The chain carries TRBV11-1 and TRBJ2-5, with D hard to call. The CDR3 runs to 12 residues. Trimming removed 8 bases from V and 0 bases from J, with 7 bases in between. Germline lookup yields CDR1 SGHAT and CDR2 FQDESV (reference sequence). The CDR3 DNA follows: TGTGCCAGCGCCCTAGACCAAGAGACCCAGTACTTC. Amino acids: CASALDQETQYF. Variable domain in full (rest from reference TRBV11-1 and TRBJ2-5): EAEVAQSPRYKITEKSQAVAFWCDPISGHATLYWYRQILGQGPELLVQFQDESVVDDSQLPKDRFSAERLKGVDSTLKIQPAELGDSAMYLCASALDQETQYFGPGTRLLVL.

This sequence joins TRBV7-2 and TRBJ2-7; D gene uncertain. CDR3 size: 11 residues. Looked up from germline, CDR1 is SGHTA and CDR2 is FQGNSA. V lost 5 bases to trimming and J lost 3 bases, with 5 bases between them. This chain's CDR3 is CASSLLYEQYF. For the CDR3, the DNA is TGTGCCAGCAGCCTACTCTACGAGCAGTACTTC.